This passage covers 7 T cell receptor beta chains from one sample sequenced in a study of regulatory T cells in long-lasting Graves disease. The time point denotes: newly diagnosed GD, antithyroid drugs for less than 3 months. PBMC-extracted RNA yielded the TCR library. The authors built TCR beta libraries using iRepertoire HTBI primers and Arm-PCR of CDR3 regions. TCRdb itself ran the multiplex PCR reads through MiXCR, one entry per CDR3 protein. The data show roughly 400,000 distinct CDR3 sequences, approximately 16% seen once. These sequences were also reported in another study, on T cells in Graves' hyperthyroidism and ophthalmopathy.

Sequences were derived from peripheral blood mononuclear cells (PBMCs), sampled at new diagnosis, from a patient treated with antithyroid drugs. The receptors originated from a woman aged 40 to 49 with Graves disease.

Details on this clonotype: A much more abundant neighbour one base away suggests this may be a read error. This rearrangement joins TRBV5-4 to TRBJ2-5, with D perhaps assigned TRBD1 or TRBD2 (5 bases each). Germline lookup yields CDR1 SGHNT and CDR2 YYREEE (reference sequence). This CDR3 is 11 amino acids long. CDR3 in amino acids: CATGLGETRYF. As DNA, the CDR3 is TGTGCCACCGGTTTAGGGGAGACCCGGTACTTC. Full variable domain (outside the CDR3, taken from reference TRBV5-4 and TRBJ2-5): ETGVTQSPTHLIKTRGQQVTLRCSSQSGHNTVSWYQQALGQGPQFIFQYYREEENGRGNFPPRFSGLQFPNYSSELNVNALELDDSALYLCATGLGETRYFGPGTRLLVL.

The chain joins TRBV12-3 or TRBV12-4 to TRBJ2-1; 10 bases align to TRBD2. CDR3 length equals 15 residues. V dropped 6 bases and J dropped 5; count of bases not matched to a gene: 7. The CDR3 loop is CASSARTSGDNEQFF. CDR3 sequence (DNA): TGTGCCAGCAGCGCACGGACTAGCGGAGACAATGAGCAGTTCTTC.

This clonotype has more than one count but fewer than ten. The chain has TRBV4-3 and TRBJ2-5; TRBD2 agrees at 10 bases. V was pared by 0 bases and J by 7 bases, with 11 bases of the junction left unmatched. Germline CDR1 is LGHNA and CDR2 is YSLEER. The CDR3 is 17 amino acids. CDR3 sequence reads: CASSQEGSGREGRTQYF. In nucleotides, the CDR3 is TGCGCCAGCAGCCAAGAAGGCAGCGGGAGGGAAGGGCGGACCCAGTACTTC.

The CDR3 DNA reads TGCAGTGCTAGAGATTCATACAGCTACACCTTC. Protein: CSARDSYSYTF. J is TRBJ1-2 and V is TRBV20-1; D remains ambiguous. The CDR3 length is 11 residues. Germline V gives CDR1 DFQATT, CDR2 SNEGSKA (reference sequence). V lost 0 bases to trimming and J lost 9 bases, with 8 bases between them.

The gene calls are TRBV18 and TRBJ2-1, with 12 bases aligning to TRBD1. This CDR3 spans 16 amino acids. The germline V gene encodes CDR1 KGHSH and CDR2 LQKENI. Trimming at V came to 5 bases and at J to 7 bases, leaving 9 bases not matched to a gene. Here the CDR3 reads CASSVTGTGGMNEQFF. CDR3 in DNA: TGTGCCAGCTCAGTCACCGGGACAGGGGGCATGAATGAGCAGTTCTTC.

This clonotype was seen a few times. The chain links TRBV9 to TRBJ2-3; D is unclear. V dropped 3 bases and J dropped 2 bases, with 19 bases sitting between them. The CDR3 consists of 17 residues. The germline V gene has CDR1 SGDLS and CDR2 YYNGEE. The CDR3 region is CASSERGLGDNTDTQYF. DNA for the CDR3: TGTGCCAGCAGCGAGAGAGGCCTTGGCGATAACACAGATACGCAGTATTTT.

At least ten counts were recorded for this clonotype. The chain carries TRBV6-2 or TRBV6-3 and TRBJ2-3; D is possibly TRBD2 (6 bases). The CDR3 loop spans 17 amino acids. V shed 3 bases and J shed 1 base, with 17 bases lying between them. Germline V lookup: CDR1 MNHEY, CDR2 SVGEGT. The CDR3 here is CASSYRPPGRRTDTQYF. The CDR3 DNA follows: TGTGCCAGCAGTTATCGGCCCCCCGGGAGACGCACAGATACGCAGTATTTT.